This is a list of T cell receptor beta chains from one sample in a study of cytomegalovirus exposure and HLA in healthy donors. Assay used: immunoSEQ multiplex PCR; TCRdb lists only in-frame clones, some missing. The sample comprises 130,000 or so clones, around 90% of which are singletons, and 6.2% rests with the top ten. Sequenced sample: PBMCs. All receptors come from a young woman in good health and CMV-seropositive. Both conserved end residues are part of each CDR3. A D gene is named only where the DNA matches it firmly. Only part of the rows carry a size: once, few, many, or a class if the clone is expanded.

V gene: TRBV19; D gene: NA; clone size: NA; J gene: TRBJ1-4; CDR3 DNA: TGTGCCAGTAGTATAGATTCAGGGGTAAATGAAAAACTGTTTTTT; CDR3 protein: CASSIDSGVNEKLFF
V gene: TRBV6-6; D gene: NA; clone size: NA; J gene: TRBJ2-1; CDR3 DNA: TGTGCCAGCAGCAAGCAATTTCGAGTCCCGCAATTACAGCAGTTCTTC; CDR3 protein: CASSKQFRVPQLQQFF
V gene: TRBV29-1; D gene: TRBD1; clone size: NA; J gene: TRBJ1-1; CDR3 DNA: TGCAGCGTTGCGACAGGGGAGCAAGCTTTCTTT; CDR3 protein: CSVATGEQAFF
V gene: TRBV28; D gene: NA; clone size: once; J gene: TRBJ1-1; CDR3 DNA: TGTGCCAGCAGGCTACAGGGGAACACTGAAGCTTTCTTT; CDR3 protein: CASRLQGNTEAFF
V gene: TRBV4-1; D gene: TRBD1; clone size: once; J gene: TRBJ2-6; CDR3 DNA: TGCGCCAGCAGCCAAGTCCAGGGGGCTGTTGGGGCCAACGTCCTGACTTTC; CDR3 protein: CASSQVQGAVGANVLTF
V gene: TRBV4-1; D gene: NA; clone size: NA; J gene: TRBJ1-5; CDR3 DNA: TGCGCCAGCAGCCAAGATAGTATGAATAGCAATCAGCTCCAGCATTTT; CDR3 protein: CASSQDSMNSNQLQHF
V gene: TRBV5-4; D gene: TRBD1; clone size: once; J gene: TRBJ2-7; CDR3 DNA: TGTGCCAGCAGGGGGGGACAGGGGGTCGATGGCGAGCAGTACTTC; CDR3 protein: CASRGGQGVDGEQYF
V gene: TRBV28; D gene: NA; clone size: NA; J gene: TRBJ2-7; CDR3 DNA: TGTGCCAGCAGTTCCGCCGGGGACGAGCAGTACTTC; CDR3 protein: CASSSAGDEQYF
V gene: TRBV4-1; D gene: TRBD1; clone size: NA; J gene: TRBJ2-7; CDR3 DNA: TGCGCCAGCAGCTTCAGACAGGGCTCCTACGAGCAGTACTTC; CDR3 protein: CASSFRQGSYEQYF
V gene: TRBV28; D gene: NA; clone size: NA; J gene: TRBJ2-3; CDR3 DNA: TGTGCCAGCAGTCCGCCGGACATTAGCGGTAGCACAGATACGCAGTATTTT; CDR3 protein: CASSPPDISGSTDTQYF
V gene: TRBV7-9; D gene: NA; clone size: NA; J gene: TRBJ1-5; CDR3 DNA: TGTGCCAGCAGCCCAACAGGGAATCAGCCCCAGCATTTT; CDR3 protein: CASSPTGNQPQHF
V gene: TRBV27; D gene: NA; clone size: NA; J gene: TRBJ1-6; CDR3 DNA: TGTGCCAGCAGTTTAGCAGGGGTTAGGTATTCACCCCTCCACTTT; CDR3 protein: CASSLAGVRYSPLHF
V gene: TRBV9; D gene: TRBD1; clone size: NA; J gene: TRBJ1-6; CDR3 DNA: TGTGCCAGCAGCGTAGAAACAGGGGCGGATTCACCCCTCCACTTT; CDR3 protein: CASSVETGADSPLHF
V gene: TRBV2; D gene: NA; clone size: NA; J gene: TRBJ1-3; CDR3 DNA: TGTGCCAGCAGTGTCCCCCTCGCTGCGGGAAACACCATATATTTT; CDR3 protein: CASSVPLAAGNTIYF
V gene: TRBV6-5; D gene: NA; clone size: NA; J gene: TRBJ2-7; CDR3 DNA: TGTGCCAGCAACTCAGGGGGAGGCTACGAGCAGTACTTC; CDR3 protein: CASNSGGGYEQYF
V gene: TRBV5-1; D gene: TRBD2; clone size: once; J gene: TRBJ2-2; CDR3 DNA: TGCGCCAGCAGCTTGGTGGCTAGCGGGAGGTCCACCGGGGAGCTGTTTTTT; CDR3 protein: CASSLVASGRSTGELFF
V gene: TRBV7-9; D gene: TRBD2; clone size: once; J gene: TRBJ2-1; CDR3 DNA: TGTGCCACAGGCCCGGGGCTAGCGGGGGGCAATGAGCAGTTCTTC; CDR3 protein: CATGPGLAGGNEQFF
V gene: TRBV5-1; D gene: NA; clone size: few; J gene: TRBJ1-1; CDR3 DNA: TGCGCCAGCAGCTTTGACAGTATTGGGACTGAAGCTTTCTTT; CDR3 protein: CASSFDSIGTEAFF
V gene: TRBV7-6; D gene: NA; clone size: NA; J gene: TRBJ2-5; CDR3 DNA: TGTGCCAGCAGCCGGGCGGCGGGGCAAGAGACCCAGTACTTC; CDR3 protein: CASSRAAGQETQYF
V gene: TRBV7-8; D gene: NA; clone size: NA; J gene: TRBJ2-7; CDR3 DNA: TGTGCCAGCAGCCTGCGAGAGAGCGCTAGCTCCTACGAGCAGTACTTC; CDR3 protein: CASSLRESASSYEQYF
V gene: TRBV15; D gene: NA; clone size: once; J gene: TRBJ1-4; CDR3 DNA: TGTGCCACCAGCAGAGATTCGGGGGGGGAACCAACTAATGAAAAACTGTTTTTT; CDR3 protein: CATSRDSGGEPTNEKLFF
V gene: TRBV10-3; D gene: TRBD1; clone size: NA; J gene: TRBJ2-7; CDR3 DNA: TGTGCCATCACCACGGGACAGGGAAACTACGAGCAGTACTTC; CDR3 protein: CAITTGQGNYEQYF
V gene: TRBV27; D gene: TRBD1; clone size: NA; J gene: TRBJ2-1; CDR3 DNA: TGTGCCAGCAGCCTAGACAGGGGTCTATACAATGAGCAGTTCTTC; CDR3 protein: CASSLDRGLYNEQFF
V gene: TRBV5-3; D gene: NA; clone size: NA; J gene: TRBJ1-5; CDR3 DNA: TGTGCCAGAAGCCCGGAGGGGCGGAACCCCGGATGGCAGCCCCAGCATTTT; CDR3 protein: CARSPEGRNPGWQPQHF
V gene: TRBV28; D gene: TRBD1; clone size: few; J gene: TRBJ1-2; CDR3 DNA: TGTGCCAGCAGCTTTATCCGGGACAGGGGTGGCTACACCTTC; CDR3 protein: CASSFIRDRGGYTF